Below, one T cell receptor (beta chain) is given with its context. What it binds is unknown. The data belong to a study of Ad26.COV2.S vaccination and SARS-CoV-2 variants. Notes on the study in general: Vaccinated and placebo-treated recipients had similar non-spike TCR breadth. Recipients given vaccine exceeded placebo recipients in spike-specific TCR breadth.

Treatment defined: roughly 20 received Ad26.COV2.S at low or high dose, single or two shots; roughly five received placebo; per-sample allocation not given. After the first vaccine or placebo injection, samples were drawn on day 63. Boston supplied an adult donor aged 18-55 years. Its platform was an Ad26 vector, and its expressed antigen was Wuhan-strain SARS-CoV-2 spike. Assay: immunoSEQ multiplex PCR; the TCRdb copy retains only in-frame clones and omits some. The repertoire has hundreds of thousands of clones, around 86% of them found once; the top ten carry around 3.6%. This specimen was peripheral blood, taken in a trial of Ad26.COV2.S vaccine versus placebo. The receptor was derived from a person aged 18-65 years who received the Ad26.COV2.S COVID-19 vaccine or a placebo.

CDR3 region: CASSLGQGLTGELFF. The CDR3 DNA sequence: TGTGCCAGCAGCTTAGGGCAGGGCCTCACCGGGGAGCTGTTTTTT. The genes are TRBV7-3 and TRBJ2-2, with D possibly TRBD1 on 5 matching bases. CDR1 and CDR2 (germline): SGHTA, FQGTGA. The V end lost 2 bases, the J end lost 4 bases, and 11 bases lay between the germline ends. The CDR3 is made up of 15 amino acids.